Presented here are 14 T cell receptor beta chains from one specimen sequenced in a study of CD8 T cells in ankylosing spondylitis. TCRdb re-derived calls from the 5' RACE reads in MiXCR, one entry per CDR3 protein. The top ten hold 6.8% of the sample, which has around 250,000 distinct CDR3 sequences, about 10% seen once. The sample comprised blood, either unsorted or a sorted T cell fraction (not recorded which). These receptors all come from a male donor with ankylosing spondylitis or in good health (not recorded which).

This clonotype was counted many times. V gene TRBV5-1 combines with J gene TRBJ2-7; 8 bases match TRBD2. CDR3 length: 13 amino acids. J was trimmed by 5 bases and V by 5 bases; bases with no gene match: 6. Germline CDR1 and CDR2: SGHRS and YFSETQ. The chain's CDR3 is CASSSGTRDEQYF. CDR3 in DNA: TGCGCCAGCAGTTCCGGGACTAGGGACGAGCAGTACTTC. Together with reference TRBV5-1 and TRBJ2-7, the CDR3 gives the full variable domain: KAGVTQTPRYLIKTRGQQVTLSCSPISGHRSVSWYQQTPGQGLQFLFEYFSETQRNKGNFPGRFSGRQFSNSRSEMNVSTLELGDSALYLCASSSGTRDEQYFGPGTRLTVT.

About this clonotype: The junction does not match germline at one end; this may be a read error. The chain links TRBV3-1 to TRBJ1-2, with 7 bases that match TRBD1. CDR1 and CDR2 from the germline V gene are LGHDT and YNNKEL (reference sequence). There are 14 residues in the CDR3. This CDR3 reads CASSQAAGTVGYLF. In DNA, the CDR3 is TGTGCCAGCAGCCAAGCTGCCGGGACAGTAGGTTACCTCTTC.

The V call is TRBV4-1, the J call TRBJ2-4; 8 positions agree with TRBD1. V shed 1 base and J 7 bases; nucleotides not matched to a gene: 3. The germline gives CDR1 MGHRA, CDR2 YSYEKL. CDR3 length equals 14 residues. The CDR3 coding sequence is TGCGCCAGCAGCCAAGTGGGACAGGCTAACATTCAGTACTTC. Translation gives CASSQVGQANIQYF.

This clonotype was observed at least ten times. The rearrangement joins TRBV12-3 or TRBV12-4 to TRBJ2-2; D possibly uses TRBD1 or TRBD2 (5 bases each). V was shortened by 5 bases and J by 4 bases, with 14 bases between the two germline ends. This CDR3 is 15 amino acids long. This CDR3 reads CASSPPGRGTGELFF. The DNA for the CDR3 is TGTGCCAGCAGTCCCCCGGGGCGAGGCACCGGGGAGCTGTTTTTT.

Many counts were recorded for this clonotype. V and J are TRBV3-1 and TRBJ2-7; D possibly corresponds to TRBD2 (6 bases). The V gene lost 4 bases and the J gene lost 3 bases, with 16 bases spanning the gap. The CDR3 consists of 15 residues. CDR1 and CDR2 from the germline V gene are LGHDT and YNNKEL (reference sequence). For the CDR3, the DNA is TGTGCCAGCAGCCCGGAGGTAGGACTAAACTACGAGCAGTACTTC. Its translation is CASSPEVGLNYEQYF.

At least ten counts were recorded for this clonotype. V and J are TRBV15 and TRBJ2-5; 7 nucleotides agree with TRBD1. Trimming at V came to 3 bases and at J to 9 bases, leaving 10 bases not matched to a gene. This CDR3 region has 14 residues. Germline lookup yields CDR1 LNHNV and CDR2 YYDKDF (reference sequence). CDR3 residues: CATSRTDRPEAQYF. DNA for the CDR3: TGTGCCACCAGCAGGACGGACAGGCCCGAAGCCCAGTACTTC.

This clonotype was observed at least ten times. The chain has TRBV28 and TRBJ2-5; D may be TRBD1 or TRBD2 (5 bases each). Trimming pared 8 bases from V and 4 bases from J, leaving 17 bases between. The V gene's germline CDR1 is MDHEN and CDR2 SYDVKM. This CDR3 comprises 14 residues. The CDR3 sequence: CASGLLRETETQYF. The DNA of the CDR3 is TGTGCCAGCGGCCTCCTCAGGGAGACAGAGACCCAGTACTTC.

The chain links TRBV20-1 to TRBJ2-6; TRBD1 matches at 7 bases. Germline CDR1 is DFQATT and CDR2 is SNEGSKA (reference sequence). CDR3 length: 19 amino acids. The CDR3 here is CRAQAPGSGTASGANVLTF. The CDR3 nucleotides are TGCAGGGCCCAGGCTCCGGGCTCCGGGACAGCCTCTGGGGCCAACGTCCTGACTTTC.

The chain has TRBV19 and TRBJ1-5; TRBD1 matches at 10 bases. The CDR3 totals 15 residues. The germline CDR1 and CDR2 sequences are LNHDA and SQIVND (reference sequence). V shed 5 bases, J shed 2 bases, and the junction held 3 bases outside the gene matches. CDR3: CASSFGTGGNQPQHF. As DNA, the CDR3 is TGTGCCAGTAGTTTCGGGACAGGGGGCAATCAGCCCCAGCATTTT.

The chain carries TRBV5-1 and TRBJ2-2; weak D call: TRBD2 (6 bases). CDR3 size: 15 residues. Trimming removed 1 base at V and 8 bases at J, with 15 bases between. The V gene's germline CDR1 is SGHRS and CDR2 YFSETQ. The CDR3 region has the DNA TGCGCCAGCAGCTTGAGGGGACTCCCAGAGGGGGAGCTGTTTTTT. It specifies CASSLRGLPEGELFF. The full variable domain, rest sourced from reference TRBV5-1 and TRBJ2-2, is KAGVTQTPRYLIKTRGQQVTLSCSPISGHRSVSWYQQTPGQGLQFLFEYFSETQRNKGNFPGRFSGRQFSNSRSEMNVSTLELGDSALYLCASSLRGLPEGELFFGEGSRLTVL.

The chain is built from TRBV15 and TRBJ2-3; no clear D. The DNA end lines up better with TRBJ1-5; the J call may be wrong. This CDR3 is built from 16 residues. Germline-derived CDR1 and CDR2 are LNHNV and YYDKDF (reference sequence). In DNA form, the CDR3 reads TGTGCCACCGGAACTAGCGGGAGTGGGTTGGGAGATACGCAGCATTTT. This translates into CATGTSGSGLGDTQHF.

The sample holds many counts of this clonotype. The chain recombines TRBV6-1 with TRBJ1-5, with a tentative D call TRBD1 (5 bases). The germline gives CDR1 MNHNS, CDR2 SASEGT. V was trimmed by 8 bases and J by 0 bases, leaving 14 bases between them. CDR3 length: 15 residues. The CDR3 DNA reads TGTGCCAGCCATCGACAGAGCGATAGCAATCAGCCCCAGCATTTT. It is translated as CASHRQSDSNQPQHF.

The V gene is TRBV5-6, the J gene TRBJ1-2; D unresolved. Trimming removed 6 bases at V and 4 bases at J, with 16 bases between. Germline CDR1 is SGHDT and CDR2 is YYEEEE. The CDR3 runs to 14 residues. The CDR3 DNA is TGTGCCAGCAAGATGGGCGCGGAGGGCTATGGCTACACCTTC. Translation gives CASKMGAEGYGYTF.

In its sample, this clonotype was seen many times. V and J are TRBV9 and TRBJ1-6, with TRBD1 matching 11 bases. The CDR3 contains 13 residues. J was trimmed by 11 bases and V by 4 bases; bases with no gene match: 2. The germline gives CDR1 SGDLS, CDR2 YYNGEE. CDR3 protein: CASSPGQGAPLHF. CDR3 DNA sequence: TGTGCCAGCAGCCCGGGACAGGGGGCACCCCTCCACTTT.